The present T cell receptor beta chain was sequenced within a study of T cells in Graves' hyperthyroidism and ophthalmopathy. For the study at large: Peripheral blood was collected at initial diagnosis, before any treatment.

Extraction of PBMCs used roughly 9.4 ml of fresh peripheral blood. Looked up from germline, CDR1 is MNHEY and CDR2 is SVGEGT. Losses at the gene ends were 0 bases for V and 9 bases for J; bases not matched to a gene: 15. This CDR3 is built from 17 residues. Researchers amplified the TCR beta CDR3 regions from RNA transcripts. First-round RT-PCR targeting the TCR CDR3 was performed with the HTBI primer set. TCRdb reprocessed the multiplex PCR reads via MiXCR and lists one record per CDR3 protein. Seen here are about 360,000 distinct CDR3 sequences, approximately 15% observed once, and the top ten hold roughly 25%. The table lists this clonotype with a few counts.

Material for sequencing was blood. The sequence derives from a young woman with Graves' hyperthyroidism that later progressed to Graves' ophthalmopathy. V gene TRBV6-2 or TRBV6-3 combines with J gene TRBJ2-3; 7 nucleotides line up with TRBD2. The CDR3, as DNA: TGTGCCAGCAGTTACTCGGGCGGGAGAGCCTCCTGGGGGACGCAGTATTTT. This encodes CASSYSGGRASWGTQYF.